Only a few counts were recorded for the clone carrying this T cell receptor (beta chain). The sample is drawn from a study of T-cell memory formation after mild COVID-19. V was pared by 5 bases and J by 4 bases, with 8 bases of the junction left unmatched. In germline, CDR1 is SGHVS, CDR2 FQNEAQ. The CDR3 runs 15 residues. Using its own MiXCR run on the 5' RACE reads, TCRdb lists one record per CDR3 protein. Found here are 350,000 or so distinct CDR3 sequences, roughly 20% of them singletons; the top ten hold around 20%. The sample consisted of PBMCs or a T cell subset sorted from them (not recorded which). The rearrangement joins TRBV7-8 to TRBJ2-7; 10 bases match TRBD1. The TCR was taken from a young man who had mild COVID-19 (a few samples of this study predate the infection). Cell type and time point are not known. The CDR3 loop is CASSLDRGLTYEQYV. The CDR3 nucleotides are TGTGCCAGCAGCCTGGACAGGGGGTTAACGTACGAGCAGTACGTC.